Listed here are 5 T cell receptor beta chains from one sample, sequenced in a study of shared clonotypes between healthy human individuals. TCRdb's table, derived via immunoSEQ multiplex PCR, lists solely in-frame clones and lacks some. Among around 690,000 clones listed, 90% were seen once. The sequencing input was memory CD8+ T cells from PBMCs. Subset here: CD45RO+ cells pooled with CCR7-negative TemRA cells. These receptors came from a man between 18 and 35 years old in good health. Some clones in this sample may be carry-over from other donors' samples.

V is TRBV7-8 and J is TRBJ2-3; 7 nucleotides match TRBD2. In germline, CDR1 is SGHVS, CDR2 FQNEAQ. The CDR3 is made up of 14 amino acids. V trimming: 5 bases; J trimming: 5 bases; junction bases outside the gene matches: 7. The CDR3 DNA sequence: TGTGCCAGCAGCCCACCGGGAGGTCTAGATACGCAGTATTTT. Its translation is CASSPPGGLDTQYF. The whole variable domain, filled in from reference TRBV7-8 and TRBJ2-3, reads GAGVSQSPRYKVAKRGQDVALRCDPISGHVSLFWYQQALGQGPEFLTYFQNEAQLDKSGLPSDRFFAERPEGSVSTLKIQRTQQEDSAVYLCASSPPGGLDTQYFGPGTRLTVL.

The rearrangement joins TRBV9 to TRBJ2-5, with 7 positions matching TRBD2. Germline assignment: CDR1 SGDLS and CDR2 YYNGEE. V was pared by 4 bases and J by 4 bases, with 7 bases of the junction left unmatched. CDR3 length equals 14 residues. The CDR3 reads CASSPASGSETQYF. As DNA, the CDR3 is TGTGCCAGCAGCCCGGCTAGCGGTTCAGAGACCCAGTACTTC.

The chain is built from TRBV11-2 and TRBJ2-2; D could derive from TRBD1 or TRBD2 (5 bases each). Germline assignment: CDR1 SGHAT and CDR2 FQNNGV. The CDR3 is 16 residues long. Trimming took off 4 bases at V and 3 bases at J, with 15 bases between the two ends. The CDR3 loop reads CASSYDQRGHTGELFF. The CDR3 DNA is TGTGCCAGCAGCTACGACCAGAGGGGCCACACCGGGGAGCTGTTTTTT.

The chain couples TRBV11-2 to TRBJ2-7, with TRBD1 as a possible D gene (6 bases). V lost 5 bases to trimming and J lost 4 bases, with 18 bases between them. The CDR3 has 15 amino acids. CDR1 SGHAT and CDR2 FQNNGV come from the germline V gene. The CDR3 spells CASSQGIGFSYEQYF. The DNA of the CDR3 is TGTGCCAGCAGCCAGGGGATAGGGTTCTCATACGAGCAGTACTTC.

V gene TRBV7-2 combines with J gene TRBJ2-3, with TRBD2 as a possible D gene (7 bases). Trimming removed 2 bases from V and 4 bases from J, with 16 bases in between. This CDR3 spans 16 amino acids. CDR1 is SGHTA and CDR2 is FQGNSA in the germline V gene. The CDR3 DNA sequence: TGTGCCAGCAGCTTAAGGGGGGAGGGCCTTCCAGATACGCAGTATTTT. This translates into CASSLRGEGLPDTQYF.